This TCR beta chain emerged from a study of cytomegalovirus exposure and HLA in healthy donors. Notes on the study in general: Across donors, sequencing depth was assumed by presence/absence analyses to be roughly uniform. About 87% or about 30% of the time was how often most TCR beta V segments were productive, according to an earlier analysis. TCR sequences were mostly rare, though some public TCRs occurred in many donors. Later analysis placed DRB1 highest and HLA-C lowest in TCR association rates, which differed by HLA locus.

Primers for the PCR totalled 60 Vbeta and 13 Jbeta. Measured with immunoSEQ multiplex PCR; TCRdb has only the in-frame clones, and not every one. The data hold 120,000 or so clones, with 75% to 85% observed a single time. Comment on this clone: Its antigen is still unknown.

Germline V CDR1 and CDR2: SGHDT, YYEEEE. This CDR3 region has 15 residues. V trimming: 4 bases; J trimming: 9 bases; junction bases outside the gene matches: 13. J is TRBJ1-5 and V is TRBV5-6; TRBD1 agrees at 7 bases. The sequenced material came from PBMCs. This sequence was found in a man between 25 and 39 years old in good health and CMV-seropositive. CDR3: CASSQSGTDLWPQHF. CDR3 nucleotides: TGTGCCAGCAGCCAATCCGGGACAGATTTGTGGCCCCAGCATTTT. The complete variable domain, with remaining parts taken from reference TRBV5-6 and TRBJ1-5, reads DAGVTQSPTHLIKTRGQQVTLRCSPKSGHDTVSWYQQALGQGPQFIFQYYEEEERQRGNFPDRFSGHQFPNYSSELNVNALLLGDSALYLCASSQSGTDLWPQHFGDGTRLSIL.